These 6 T cell receptor beta chains were all obtained from the same sample, sequenced in a study of T cells after yellow fever vaccination. TCRdb fed the 5' RACE reads into MiXCR, producing one record per CDR3 protein. The table lists over 300,000 distinct CDR3 sequences, 3.6% of them singletons. The source material was PBMCs, sampled on the day of the yellow fever booster vaccination. The receptor set was obtained from a man younger than 35 who received the YFV17D yellow fever vaccine.

This clonotype showed up many times. The rearrangement uses TRBV7-9 and TRBJ1-4; D gene uncertain. V gave up 5 bases and J gave up 16 bases, with 20 bases separating them. Germline V gene lookup returns CDR1 SEHNR and CDR2 FQNEAQ (reference sequence). The CDR3 contains 13 residues. For the CDR3, the DNA is TGTGCCAGCAGCGAGAAAGGCGGCGGACGGCCGTTTTTT. Translation: CASSEKGGGRPFF.

This clonotype was recorded many times. The V call is TRBV4-2, the J call TRBJ2-7; 7 bases map to TRBD1. Losses at the gene ends were 4 bases for V and 5 bases for J; bases not matched to a gene: 8. CDR1 is LGHNA, CDR2 YNFKEQ, per germline. This CDR3 region has 14 residues. This CDR3 is CASSRPDRVHEQYF. The CDR3, as DNA: TGTGCCAGCAGCCGCCCAGACAGGGTCCACGAGCAGTACTTC.

Many counts were recorded for this clonotype. This chain connects TRBV10-3 to TRBJ2-7; 14 bases line up with TRBD2. J lost 4 bases, V lost 4 bases, and 3 bases had no gene match. The CDR3 spans 15 residues. Germline CDR1 reads ENHRY; CDR2 reads SYGVKD. CDR3 residues: CAISAGTSGGYEQYV. Written as DNA, the CDR3 is TGTGCCATCAGTGCTGGGACTAGCGGGGGTTACGAGCAGTACGTC.

At least ten counts were recorded for this clonotype. This chain connects TRBV9 to TRBJ2-1; the D is unclear. The CDR3 covers 14 residues. V lost 0 bases and J 2 bases, leaving 6 bases between the germline ends. Germline V lookup: CDR1 SGDLS, CDR2 YYNGEE. This CDR3 is CASSVGGAYNEQFF. As DNA, the CDR3 is TGTGCCAGCAGCGTAGGTGGCGCCTACAATGAGCAGTTCTTC.

This clonotype occurred many times. This chain links TRBV4-2 with TRBJ1-2; D unresolved. The CDR3 is 14 residues long. Trimming removed 0 bases from V and 3 bases from J, with 8 bases in between. CDR1 is LGHNA and CDR2 is YNFKEQ in the germline V gene. The CDR3 DNA is TGTGCCAGCAGCCAAGATCGCGGGGACTATGGCTACACCTTC. It encodes CASSQDRGDYGYTF.

This clonotype occurred many times. The V call is TRBV11-2, the J call TRBJ2-3, with 7 bases lining up with TRBD2. Germline V gene lookup returns CDR1 SGHAT and CDR2 FQNNGV. This CDR3 region has 12 residues. The J segment lost 6 bases and the V segment lost 4 bases, leaving 1 base of the junction unmatched. As DNA, the CDR3 is TGTGCCAGCAGCTGGGAGGGGGATACGCAGTATTTT. Its translation: CASSWEGDTQYF.